These 29 T cell receptor beta chains were all obtained from the same sample, sequenced in a study of CD8 T cells in Susac syndrome. Reverse transcription of roughly 0.5 to 1 ug RNA was carried out with random hexamers. TCRdb fed the immunoSEQ multiplex PCR reads into MiXCR, producing one record per CDR3 protein. The sample carries over 95,000 distinct CDR3 sequences, roughly 90% recorded once. Sequences were obtained from CD8+ T cells from PBMCs. Receptors were obtained from a human donor in good health.

The genes are TRBV5-1 and TRBJ1-5; the D is unclear. This CDR3 has 14 residues. Deletions cut 2 bases from V and 6 bases from J, with 12 bases between. Germline V gene data show CDR1 as SGHRS and CDR2 as YFSETQ. CDR3 region: CASSFRGGGQPQHF. The CDR3 DNA is TGCGCCAGCAGCTTTCGGGGAGGCGGTCAGCCCCAGCATTTT.

The chain joins TRBV30 to TRBJ1-5; D uncertain. CDR3 length: 13 residues. The germline V and J ends were trimmed by 4 bases and 6 bases, with 13 bases remaining between them. Germline V lookup: CDR1 GTSNPN, CDR2 SVGIG (reference sequence). The CDR3 nucleotides read TGTGCCTGGAACCTGGTGGTGGGTCAGCCCCAGCATTTT. Translation: CAWNLVVGQPQHF.

The gene calls are TRBV6-2 or TRBV6-3 and TRBJ1-1, with a weak D call TRBD1 (5 bases). CDR3 length: 14 residues. Germline V gene sequence: CDR1 MNHEY, CDR2 SVGEGT. V lost 7 bases, J lost 4 bases, and 16 bases lay in between. In DNA form, the CDR3 reads TGTGCCAGCACCGCCCCCCGCAGGGTCACTGAAGCTTTCTTT. Protein product: CASTAPRRVTEAFF.

The CDR3 loop reads CASSFRFSGSPNTEAFF. CDR3 bases: TGCGCCAGCAGCTTTAGATTTTCGGGCAGCCCGAACACTGAAGCTTTCTTT. This chain links TRBV5-1 with TRBJ1-1; unclear D gene. The CDR3 totals 17 residues. Trimming cost V 2 bases and J 1 base, with 18 bases left between them. Germline V CDR1 and CDR2: SGHRS, YFSETQ.

The rearrangement links TRBV29-1 to TRBJ2-3; D is undetermined. CDR1 and CDR2 from the germline V gene are SQVTM and ANQGSEA. The length of the CDR3 is 14 residues. The V end lost 3 bases, the J end lost 3 bases, and 13 bases lay between the germline ends. The CDR3 coding sequence is TGCAGCGTTGACGAACTCGTACGGACAGATACGCAGTATTTT. This encodes CSVDELVRTDTQYF.

The chain carries TRBV28 and TRBJ2-7, with 9 bases identical to TRBD1. The trim removed 6 bases at V and 5 bases at J, leaving 5 bases unmatched. There are 13 residues in the CDR3. Germline V gene sequence: CDR1 MDHEN, CDR2 SYDVKM. CDR3 in DNA: TGTGCCAGCAGCCGGACAGGGGCTGACGAGCAGTACTTC. Protein product: CASSRTGADEQYF.

The V call is TRBV4-1, the J call TRBJ1-1; TRBD1 matches at 10 bases. The CDR3 covers 15 residues. V lost 4 bases to trimming and J lost 4 bases; unmatched junction nucleotides: 6. Per germline, CDR1 MGHRA and CDR2 YSYEKL. The DNA of the CDR3 is TGCGCCAGCAGCCTCCCCGGACAGGGGGGCACTGAAGCTTTCTTT. Its protein is CASSLPGQGGTEAFF.

The CDR3 DNA sequence: TGTGCCAGCTCATCGGGGGGGGTCGCTGAAGCTTTCTTT. As protein: CASSSGGVAEAFF. The chain uses TRBV6-6 and TRBJ1-1; tentative D call: TRBD1 (5 bases). This CDR3 is 13 amino acids long. Trimming removed 8 bases at V and 6 bases at J, with 16 bases between. Germline V CDR1 and CDR2: MNHNY, SVGAGI (reference sequence).

The CDR3 loop is CASSWKLSNYGYTF. CDR3 DNA: TGTGCCAGCAGTTGGAAACTGTCTAACTATGGCTACACCTTC. The chain combines TRBV6-6 with TRBJ1-2; D remains unclear. Per the germline V gene, CDR1 is MNHNY and CDR2 is SVGAGI (reference sequence). Trimming stripped 4 bases from V and 0 bases from J, with 9 bases between. The CDR3 loop spans 14 amino acids.

The chain joins TRBV4-3 to TRBJ2-1; D unresolved. With 1 base removed from V and 4 bases from J, the gap between germline ends came to 8 bases. Looked up from germline, CDR1 is LGHNA and CDR2 is YSLEER. The CDR3 contains 14 residues. In nucleotides, the CDR3 is TGCGCCAGCAGCCAAGGTGGGCTATACAATGAGCAGTTCTTC. Amino acid sequence: CASSQGGLYNEQFF.

The V and J genes are TRBV5-1 and TRBJ2-3; 9 bases match TRBD1. Trimming removed 3 bases from V and 8 bases from J; junction bases left unmatched: 13. Germline V gives CDR1 SGHRS, CDR2 YFSETQ. The CDR3 contains 16 residues. CDR3 nucleotides: TGCGCCAGCAGCTCCTCCGGGACAGGGATACTAGTTACGCAGTATTTT. This translates into CASSSSGTGILVTQYF.

V gene TRBV6-2 or TRBV6-3 combines with J gene TRBJ2-1, with TRBD2 matching 10 bases. In germline, CDR1 is MNHEY, CDR2 SVGEGT. V dropped 7 bases and J dropped 1; count of bases not matched to a gene: 1. The CDR3 runs 14 residues. CDR3 bases: TGTGCCAGCATTAGCGGGGGGTCCTACAATGAGCAGTTCTTC. Translating it yields CASISGGSYNEQFF.

The chain joins TRBV19 to TRBJ2-1; D may be TRBD1 (6 bases). CDR1 and CDR2 (germline): LNHDA, SQIVND (reference sequence). Trimming took off 7 bases at V and 3 bases at J, with 13 bases between the two ends. This CDR3 spans 14 amino acids. In nucleotides, the CDR3 is TGTGCCAGTACCTCCGGGACATACTACAATGAGCAGTTCTTC. This translates into CASTSGTYYNEQFF. The whole variable domain, remainder taken from reference TRBV19 and TRBJ2-1, is DGGITQSPKYLFRKEGQNVTLSCEQNLNHDAMYWYRQDPGQGLRLIYYSQIVNDFQKGDIAEGYSVSREKKESFPLTVTSAQKNPTAFYLCASTSGTYYNEQFFGPGTRLTVL.

This sequence joins TRBV2 and TRBJ2-2; 7 nucleotides align to TRBD2. From germline, CDR1 is SNHLY and CDR2 FYNNEI. The CDR3 extends over 16 amino acids. Losses at the gene ends were 11 bases for V and 8 bases for J; bases not matched to a gene: 20. This CDR3 reads CASAGRGHPNAGELFF. CDR3 DNA sequence: TGTGCCTCAGCGGGACGCGGACACCCCAACGCGGGGGAGCTGTTTTTT.

The chain links TRBV6-1 to TRBJ1-3, with TRBD1 matching 8 bases. Per germline, CDR1 MNHNS and CDR2 SASEGT. This CDR3 spans 15 amino acids. V gave up 4 bases and J gave up 2 bases; unmatched junction bases: 4. The CDR3 coding sequence is TGTGCCAGCAGTGCAGACAGGGGCCCTGGAAACACCATATATTTT. This codes for CASSADRGPGNTIYF.

This sequence joins TRBV5-1 and TRBJ2-1, with TRBD1 matching 10 bases. The length of the CDR3 is 14 residues. Germline V CDR1 and CDR2: SGHRS, YFSETQ. Unmatched junction bases numbered 5, after V lost 4 bases and J lost 7 bases. CDR3 residues: CASSRTGGGNEQFF. Written as DNA, the CDR3 is TGCGCCAGCAGCCGGACAGGGGGAGGGAATGAGCAGTTCTTC.

This chain links TRBV6-2 or TRBV6-3 with TRBJ2-7; no firm D call. V gave up 8 bases and J gave up 0 bases, with 11 bases separating them. The CDR3 contains 13 residues. Looked up from germline, CDR1 is MNHEY and CDR2 is SVGEGT. CDR3 protein: CASGRDISYEQYF. DNA of the CDR3: TGTGCCAGCGGGCGAGATATCTCCTACGAGCAGTACTTC.

The V gene is TRBV2, the J gene TRBJ2-1; D may correspond to TRBD1 or TRBD2 (6 bases each). With 8 bases removed from V and 7 bases from J, the gap between germline ends came to 12 bases. The CDR3 is made up of 12 amino acids. Germline V gene data show CDR1 as SNHLY and CDR2 as FYNNEI. Here the CDR3 DNA reads TGTGCCAGCGGGGGGCGGTGGAATGAGCAGTTCTTC. Translated: CASGGRWNEQFF.

The chain combines TRBV12-3 or TRBV12-4 with TRBJ1-5; D remains unclear. V shed 5 bases and J shed 6 bases, with 11 bases lying between them. CDR3 length: 13 amino acids. The chain's CDR3 is CASSAREFQPQHF. CDR3 coding DNA: TGTGCCAGCAGTGCGAGGGAGTTTCAGCCCCAGCATTTT.

The gene calls are TRBV28 and TRBJ1-5; 9 positions match TRBD1. CDR3 length: 15 amino acids. The germline CDR1 and CDR2 sequences are MDHEN and SYDVKM. V was clipped by 3 bases and J by 6 bases; unmatched bases: 6. CDR3 sequence: CASSFPDRGGQPQHF. CDR3 sequence (DNA): TGTGCCAGCAGTTTTCCCGACAGGGGGGGTCAGCCCCAGCATTTT.

This chain uses TRBV7-9 with TRBJ1-2, with D perhaps matching TRBD1 (5 bases). This CDR3 spans 15 amino acids. Germline V gene sequence: CDR1 SEHNR, CDR2 FQNEAQ (reference sequence). Trimming shortened V by 2 bases and J by 2 bases, and 12 bases separated the two germline ends. CDR3 DNA sequence: TGTGCCAGCAGCTTATCCGTACAGGCCAACTATGGCTACACCTTC. It translates to CASSLSVQANYGYTF.

This chain uses TRBV7-2 with TRBJ1-4, with D perhaps TRBD1 (5 bases). V lost 3 bases and J lost 8, with 16 bases in between. Germline CDR1 is SGHTA and CDR2 is FQGNSA. The CDR3 extends over 15 amino acids. CDR3 nucleotide sequence: TGTGCCAGCAGCTTTGGGCAGGGAGGAGGAGAAAAACTGTTTTTT. It is translated as CASSFGQGGGEKLFF.

V usage is TRBV7-8 and J usage is TRBJ1-1, with D unclear. The CDR3 extends over 15 amino acids. CDR1 and CDR2 (germline): SGHVS, FQNEAQ. With 1 base removed from V and 0 bases from J, the gap between germline ends came to 9 bases. The CDR3 region is CASSLGSGVNTEAFF. In nucleotides, the CDR3 is TGTGCCAGCAGCTTAGGCTCCGGGGTGAACACTGAAGCTTTCTTT.

This chain joins TRBV7-2 and TRBJ1-5, with no clear D. This CDR3 region has 13 residues. CDR1 is SGHTA and CDR2 is FQGNSA in the germline V gene. V lost 5 bases to trimming and J lost 4 bases, with 9 bases between them. This chain's CDR3 is CASSPSTNQPQHF. DNA of the CDR3: TGTGCCAGCAGCCCATCAACGAATCAGCCCCAGCATTTT.

The rearrangement uses TRBV28 and TRBJ1-5; D is unresolved. The V and J ends lost 7 bases and 7 bases respectively, with 17 bases between them. Germline V gives CDR1 MDHEN, CDR2 SYDVKM. The CDR3 spans 14 residues. CDR3: CASTRLGERQPQHF. The CDR3 DNA follows: TGTGCCAGCACTCGGTTGGGTGAAAGGCAGCCCCAGCATTTT.

The V gene is TRBV12-3 or TRBV12-4, the J gene TRBJ2-7; D is tentatively TRBD1 or TRBD2 (5 bases each). The CDR3 has 15 residues. The V end lost 5 bases, the J end lost 3 bases, and 17 bases lay between the germline ends. The CDR3 loop is CASSPGAPEDYEQYF. CDR3 coding DNA: TGTGCCAGCAGTCCCGGGGCCCCCGAGGACTACGAGCAGTACTTC.

V is TRBV7-8 and J is TRBJ2-7; the match to TRBD2 covers 8 bases. The CDR3 sequence is 15 residues long. CDR1 SGHVS and CDR2 FQNEAQ come from the germline V gene. The junction had 6 bases not matched to a gene; V was cut back by 5 bases and J by 0 bases. CDR3 sequence reads: CASSHGGVSSYEQYF. CDR3 coding DNA: TGTGCCAGCAGCCACGGGGGGGTTAGCTCCTACGAGCAGTACTTC.

The CDR3 DNA reads as TGTGCCAGCAGCCGACTAGTGGCGGGCAGCCCCTACGAGCAGTACTTC. Protein sequence: CASSRLVAGSPYEQYF. The V and J genes are TRBV7-2 and TRBJ2-7, with TRBD2 as a possible D gene (6 bases). Trimming removed 5 bases from V and 2 bases from J, with 19 bases in between. CDR1 is SGHTA, CDR2 FQGNSA, per germline. The CDR3 runs to 16 residues. The entire variable domain, with the rest obtained from reference TRBV7-2 and TRBJ2-7, is as follows: GAGVSQSPSNKVTEKGKDVELRCDPISGHTALYWYRQSLGQGLEFLIYFQGNSAPDKSGLPSDRFSAERTGGSVSTLTIQRTQQEDSAVYLCASSRLVAGSPYEQYFGPGTRLTVT.

The chain links TRBV7-3 to TRBJ2-1; no definite D call. Germline assignment: CDR1 SGHTA and CDR2 FQGTGA. The V and J ends lost 2 bases and 8 bases respectively, with 13 bases between them. This CDR3 has 14 residues. Written as DNA, the CDR3 is TGTGCCAGCAGCTTACTCCCCGGGCCCTATGAGCAGTTCTTC. Translating gives CASSLLPGPYEQFF.